The source of this T cell receptor beta chain is a study of early T cells in non-severe SARS-CoV-2 infection. General study findings and limits: VDJdb matching skewed toward anti-spike CD8 responses, missing private and CD4 specificities.

Researchers tagged individual cDNA molecules with unique molecular identifiers. One entry per CDR3 protein results from TCRdb running MiXCR on the 5' RACE reads. Of some 33,000 distinct CDR3 sequences in the sample, 4.5% to 7% are singletons; the top ten hold 10% to 15%. In its sample, this clonotype was seen many times. Antigen unknown. This receptor was taken from an adult who was a healthcare worker with PCR-confirmed SARS-CoV-2 infection or an uninfected control (not recorded which). Material: whole blood.

CDR3 sequence: CASSYGRGNYGYTF. The CDR3 DNA reads TGTGCCAGCAGTTACGGGCGGGGGAACTATGGCTACACCTTC. The chain combines TRBV6-5 with TRBJ1-2; D perhaps matches TRBD1 (5 bases). The germline gives CDR1 MNHEY, CDR2 SVGAGI. The V end lost 2 bases, the J end lost 2 bases, and 9 bases lay between the germline ends. The CDR3 is 14 residues long.